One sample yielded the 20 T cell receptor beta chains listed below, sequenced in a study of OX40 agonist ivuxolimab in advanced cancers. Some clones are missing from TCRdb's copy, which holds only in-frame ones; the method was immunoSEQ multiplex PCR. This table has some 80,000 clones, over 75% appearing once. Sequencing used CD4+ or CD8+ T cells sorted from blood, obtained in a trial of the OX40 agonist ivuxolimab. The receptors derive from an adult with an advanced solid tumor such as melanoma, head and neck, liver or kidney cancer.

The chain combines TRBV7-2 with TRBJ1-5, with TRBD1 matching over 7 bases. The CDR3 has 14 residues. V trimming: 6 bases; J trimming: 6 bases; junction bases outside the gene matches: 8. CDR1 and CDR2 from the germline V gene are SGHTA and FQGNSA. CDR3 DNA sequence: TGTGCCAGCAGACCTACAGGGGCGGTTCAGCCCCAGCATTTT. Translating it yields CASRPTGAVQPQHF.

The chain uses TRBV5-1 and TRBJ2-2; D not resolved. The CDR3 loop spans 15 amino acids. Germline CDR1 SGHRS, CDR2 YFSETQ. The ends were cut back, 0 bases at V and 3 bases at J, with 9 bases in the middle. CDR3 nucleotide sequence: TGCGCCAGCAGCTTGGCGGATTGGGACACCGGGGAGCTGTTTTTT. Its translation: CASSLADWDTGELFF.

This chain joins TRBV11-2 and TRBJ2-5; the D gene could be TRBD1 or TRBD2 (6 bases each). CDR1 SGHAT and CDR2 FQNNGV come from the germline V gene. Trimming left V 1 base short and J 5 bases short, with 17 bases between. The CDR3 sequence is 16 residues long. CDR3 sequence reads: CASSLVGGGSGETQYF. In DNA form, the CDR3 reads TGTGCCAGCAGCTTAGTAGGAGGGGGATCTGGGGAGACCCAGTACTTC.

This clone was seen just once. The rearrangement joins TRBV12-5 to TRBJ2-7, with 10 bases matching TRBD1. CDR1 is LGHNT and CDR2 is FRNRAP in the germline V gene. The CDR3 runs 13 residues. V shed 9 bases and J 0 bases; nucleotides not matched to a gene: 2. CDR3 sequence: CASGQGGSYEQYF. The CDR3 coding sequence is TGTGCTAGCGGACAGGGGGGCTCCTACGAGCAGTACTTC.

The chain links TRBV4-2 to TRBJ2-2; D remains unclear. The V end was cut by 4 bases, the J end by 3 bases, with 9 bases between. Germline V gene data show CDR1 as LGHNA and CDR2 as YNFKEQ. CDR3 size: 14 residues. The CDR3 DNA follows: TGTGCCAGCAGCCGAGAATTGGACACCGGGGAGCTGTTTTTT. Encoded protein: CASSRELDTGELFF.

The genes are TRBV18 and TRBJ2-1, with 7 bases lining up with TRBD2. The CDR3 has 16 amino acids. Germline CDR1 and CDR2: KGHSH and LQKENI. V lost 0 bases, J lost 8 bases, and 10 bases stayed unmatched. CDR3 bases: TGTGCCAGCTCACCACCGGGCGAGCGGGGACGACATGAGCAGTTCTTC. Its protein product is CASSPPGERGRHEQFF.

CDR3 sequence reads: CASSYYEDTQYF. For the CDR3, the DNA is TGTGCCAGCAGTTACTATGAAGATACGCAGTATTTT. The chain couples TRBV6-5 to TRBJ2-3; D gene ambiguous. The CDR3 totals 12 residues. Germline CDR1 reads MNHEY; CDR2 reads SVGAGI. Trimming cost V 1 base and J 5 bases, with 4 bases left between them.

CDR3 in amino acids: CASSDSRQGRRNEQFF. The DNA of the CDR3 is TGTGCCAGCAGTGACTCGCGCCAGGGTAGGAGGAATGAGCAGTTCTTC. The chain employs TRBV6-4 and TRBJ2-1; D tentatively reads TRBD1 or TRBD2 (5 bases each). Deletions cut 0 bases from V and 7 bases from J, with 16 bases between. This CDR3 has 16 residues. The germline V gene has CDR1 MRHNA and CDR2 SNTAGT.

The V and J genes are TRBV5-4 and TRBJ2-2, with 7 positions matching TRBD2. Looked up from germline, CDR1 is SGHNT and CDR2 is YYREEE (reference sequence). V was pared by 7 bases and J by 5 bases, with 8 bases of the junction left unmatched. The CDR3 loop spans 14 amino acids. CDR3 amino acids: CASSHGGRTGELFF. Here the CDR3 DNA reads TGTGCCAGCTCCCACGGGGGGAGAACCGGGGAGCTGTTTTTT.

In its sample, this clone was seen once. This chain's CDR3 is CASSLTLLSSGTEAFF. The CDR3, as DNA: TGTGCCAGCAGCTTAACCCTTTTGAGTTCGGGCACTGAAGCTTTCTTT. The V call is TRBV7-8, the J call TRBJ1-1, with D uncertain. Germline loops: CDR1 SGHVS, CDR2 FQNEAQ. CDR3 length: 16 residues. V was trimmed by 2 bases and J by 4 bases, leaving 17 bases between them.

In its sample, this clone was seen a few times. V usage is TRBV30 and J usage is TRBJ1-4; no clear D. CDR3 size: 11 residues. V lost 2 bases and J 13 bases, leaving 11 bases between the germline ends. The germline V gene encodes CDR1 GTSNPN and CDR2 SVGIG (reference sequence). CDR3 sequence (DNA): TGTGCCTGGAGTACTAAGGTGTCACTGTTTTTT. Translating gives CAWSTKVSLFF.

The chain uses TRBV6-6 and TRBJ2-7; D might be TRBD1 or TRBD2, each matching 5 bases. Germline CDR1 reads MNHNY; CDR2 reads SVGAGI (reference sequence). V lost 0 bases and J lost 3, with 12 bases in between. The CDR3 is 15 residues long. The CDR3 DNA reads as TGTGCCAGCAGTTACTCCTGGGACGGAAACTACGAGCAGTACTTC. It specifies CASSYSWDGNYEQYF.

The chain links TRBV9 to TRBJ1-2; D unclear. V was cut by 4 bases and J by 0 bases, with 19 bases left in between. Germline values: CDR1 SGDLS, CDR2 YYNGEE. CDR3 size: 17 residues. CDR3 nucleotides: TGTGCCAGCAGCAGGGAGCCCCTGAGGGCGGCTAACTATGGCTACACCTTC. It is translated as CASSREPLRAANYGYTF.

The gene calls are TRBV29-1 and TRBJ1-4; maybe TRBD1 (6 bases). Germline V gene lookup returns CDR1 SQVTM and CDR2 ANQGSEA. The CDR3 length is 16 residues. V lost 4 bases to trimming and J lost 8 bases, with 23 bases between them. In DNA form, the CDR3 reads TGCAGCGTTGTCGGGACACATTCTCCGACGGTGGAAAAACTGTTTTTT. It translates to CSVVGTHSPTVEKLFF.

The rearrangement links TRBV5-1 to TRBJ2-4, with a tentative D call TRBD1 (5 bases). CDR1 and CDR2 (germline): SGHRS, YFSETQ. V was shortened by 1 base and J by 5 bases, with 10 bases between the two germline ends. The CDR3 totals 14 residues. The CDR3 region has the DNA TGCGCCAGCAGCTTGCAGGGATCCGAAAACATTCAGTACTTC. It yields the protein CASSLQGSENIQYF.

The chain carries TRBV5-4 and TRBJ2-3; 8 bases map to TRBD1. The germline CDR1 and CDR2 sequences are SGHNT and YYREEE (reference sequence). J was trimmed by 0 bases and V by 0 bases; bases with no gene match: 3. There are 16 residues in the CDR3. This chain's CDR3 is CASSLVTGGSTDTQYF. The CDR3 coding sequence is TGTGCCAGCAGCTTGGTTACAGGGGGGAGCACAGATACGCAGTATTTT. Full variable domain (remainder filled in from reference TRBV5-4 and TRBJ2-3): ETGVTQSPTHLIKTRGQQVTLRCSSQSGHNTVSWYQQALGQGPQFIFQYYREEENGRGNFPPRFSGLQFPNYSSELNVNALELDDSALYLCASSLVTGGSTDTQYFGPGTRLTVL.

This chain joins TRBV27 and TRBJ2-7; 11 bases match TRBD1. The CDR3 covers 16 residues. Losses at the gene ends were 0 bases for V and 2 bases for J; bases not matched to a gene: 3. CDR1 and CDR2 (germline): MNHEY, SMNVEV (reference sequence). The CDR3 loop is CASSLSWGQGAYEQYF. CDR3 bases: TGTGCCAGCAGTTTATCGTGGGGACAGGGGGCCTACGAGCAGTACTTC.

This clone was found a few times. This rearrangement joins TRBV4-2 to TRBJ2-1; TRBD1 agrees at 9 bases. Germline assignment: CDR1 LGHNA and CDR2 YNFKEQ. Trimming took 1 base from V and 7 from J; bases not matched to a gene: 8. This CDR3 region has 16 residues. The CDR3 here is CASSQVGSQGANEQFF. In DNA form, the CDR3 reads TGTGCCAGCAGCCAAGTGGGCTCACAGGGGGCAAATGAGCAGTTCTTC.

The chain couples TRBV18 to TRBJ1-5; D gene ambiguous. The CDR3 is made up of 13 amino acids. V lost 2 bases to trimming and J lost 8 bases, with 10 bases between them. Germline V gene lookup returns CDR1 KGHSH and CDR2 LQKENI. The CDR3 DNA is TGTGCCAGCTCACCAGGAATGGTCGAGCCCCAGCATTTT. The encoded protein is CASSPGMVEPQHF.

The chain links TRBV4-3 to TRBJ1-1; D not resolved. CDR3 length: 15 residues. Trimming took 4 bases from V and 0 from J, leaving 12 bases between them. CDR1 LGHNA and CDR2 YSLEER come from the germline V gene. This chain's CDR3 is CASSRTQTLNTEAFF. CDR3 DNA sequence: TGCGCCAGCAGCCGAACCCAGACATTGAACACTGAAGCTTTCTTT.